The 23 T cell receptor beta chains listed next were all sequenced from one sample in a study of T-cell memory formation after mild COVID-19 (dated by TCRdb to about 2021). The library was generated by 5' RACE. For sequencing, an Illumina NovaSeq 6000 was employed. TCRdb handled the public reads itself, with Q25 trimming in fastp and clone calling in MiXCR, and kept productive beta chains. Here each entry gathers all rows of one CDR3 protein and keeps the most common genes and DNA. The sample table shows 250,000 or so distinct CDR3 sequences, and roughly 18% are seen once. The ten biggest clones cover 23% of the sample. The sample comprised PBMCs or a T cell subset sorted from them (not recorded which). The receptor set was obtained from a man younger than 35 who had mild COVID-19 (a few samples of this study predate the infection). The sample titles of this study are shuffled in the database, so cell type and time point are left out; the donor was told from shared clones.

This clonotype has more than one count but fewer than ten. V gene TRBV10-3 combines with J gene TRBJ2-2; the D is unclear. V was pared by 4 bases and J by 7 bases, with 13 bases between. This CDR3 has 14 amino acids. Germline lookup yields CDR1 ENHRY and CDR2 SYGVKD. This chain's CDR3 is CAISVASSIGELFF. The CDR3 DNA reads TGTGCCATCAGTGTGGCCAGTTCTATCGGGGAGCTGTTTTTT.

The table lists this clonotype with a few counts. This chain connects TRBV5-1 to TRBJ2-7; D is possibly TRBD2 (6 bases). Trimming took off 4 bases at V and 7 bases at J, with 15 bases between the two ends. CDR1 and CDR2 (germline): SGHRS, YFSETQ. This CDR3 is built from 13 residues. As DNA, the CDR3 is TGCGCCAGCAGCACACTAGCCTTCGGGGAGCAGTACTTC. Its protein product is CASSTLAFGEQYF.

The rearrangement uses TRBV4-3 and TRBJ2-7; 7 nucleotides match TRBD1. The CDR3 runs 16 residues. Germline assignment: CDR1 LGHNA and CDR2 YSLEER. V lost 1 base and J lost 2; bases outside the gene matches: 8. Here the CDR3 reads CASSQVFGTAAYEQYF. The CDR3, as DNA: TGCGCCAGCAGCCAAGTGTTTGGGACAGCCGCCTACGAGCAGTACTTC.

This clonotype was detected only a few times. V is TRBV4-1 and J is TRBJ2-1; the match to TRBD2 covers 12 bases. CDR3 length equals 16 residues. Unmatched junction bases numbered 11, after V lost 6 bases and J lost 8 bases. In germline, CDR1 is MGHRA, CDR2 YSYEKL. The CDR3 reads CASRSRSSGGADEQFF. The CDR3 DNA reads TGCGCCAGCAGGAGTCGGTCTAGCGGGGGGGCGGATGAGCAGTTCTTC.

The V gene is TRBV4-3, the J gene TRBJ1-6; possible D gene TRBD1, 5 bases. Germline assignment: CDR1 LGHNA and CDR2 YSLEER. Trimming shortened V by 0 bases and J by 6 bases, and 15 bases separated the two germline ends. This CDR3 has 17 amino acids. The CDR3 sequence: CASSQDSPGRTNSPLHF. CDR3 bases: TGCGCCAGCAGCCAAGATTCTCCGGGACGGACTAATTCACCCCTCCACTTT.

V and J are TRBV4-3 and TRBJ2-3, with no clear D. The V and J ends lost 0 bases and 0 bases respectively, with 13 bases between them. This CDR3 has 17 amino acids. Germline values: CDR1 LGHNA, CDR2 YSLEER. For the CDR3, the DNA is TGCGCCAGCAGCCAAGATTACAGCGCGTCTAGCACAGATACGCAGTATTTT. Translation gives CASSQDYSASSTDTQYF.

The chain links TRBV7-8 to TRBJ2-1; D tentatively fits TRBD1 or TRBD2 (5 bases each). The CDR3 extends over 14 amino acids. V was clipped by 3 bases and J by 10 bases, with 16 bases between them. Looked up from germline, CDR1 is SGHVS and CDR2 is FQNEAQ. CDR3 DNA sequence: TGTGCCAGCAGCTTGGGACCCCCGACTTGGGAGCAGTTCTTC. This translates into CASSLGPPTWEQFF. Complete variable domain (other parts from reference TRBV7-8 and TRBJ2-1): GAGVSQSPRYKVAKRGQDVALRCDPISGHVSLFWYQQALGQGPEFLTYFQNEAQLDKSGLPSDRFFAERPEGSVSTLKIQRTQQEDSAVYLCASSLGPPTWEQFFGPGTRLTVL.

There are a few counts of this clonotype. The chain recombines TRBV7-9 with TRBJ1-1, with D possibly being TRBD1 (5 bases). Germline CDR1 SEHNR, CDR2 FQNEAQ (reference sequence). The CDR3 has 12 amino acids. V was shortened by 5 bases and J by 6 bases, with 10 bases between the two germline ends. In DNA, the CDR3 is TGTGCCAGCAGCCACCAGGGCTCTGAAGCTTTCTTT. Its translation is CASSHQGSEAFF.

This clonotype showed up just a few times. The chain couples TRBV5-4 to TRBJ2-3; D uncertain. Germline CDR1 reads SGHNT; CDR2 reads YYREEE (reference sequence). The CDR3 covers 13 residues. V was clipped by 0 bases and J by 6 bases, with 8 bases between them. The CDR3 DNA is TGTGCCAGCAGCTTGGGACCTTTTGATACGCAGTATTTT. It codes for CASSLGPFDTQYF. The whole variable domain, remainder taken from reference TRBV5-4 and TRBJ2-3, is ETGVTQSPTHLIKTRGQQVTLRCSSQSGHNTVSWYQQALGQGPQFIFQYYREEENGRGNFPPRFSGLQFPNYSSELNVNALELDDSALYLCASSLGPFDTQYFGPGTRLTVL.

The CDR3 region has the DNA TGTGCCAGCAGGCCTGGACTAGCGGGCGAGCAGTACTTC. As protein: CASRPGLAGEQYF. The chain combines TRBV6-2 or TRBV6-3 with TRBJ2-7; 11 positions agree with TRBD2. The CDR3 runs to 13 residues. Germline CDR1 MNHEY, CDR2 SVGEGT. The trim removed 6 bases at V and 6 bases at J, leaving 4 bases unmatched.

This sequence joins TRBV5-1 and TRBJ2-1, with 7 bases fitting TRBD1. Germline V CDR1 and CDR2: SGHRS, YFSETQ. J gave up 7 bases and V 8 bases, and 9 bases lay outside the gene matches. The CDR3 loop spans 13 amino acids. The CDR3 bases are TGCGCCAGTCGAACCGGGACAGAGAATGAGCAGTTCTTC. Protein: CASRTGTENEQFF.

This clonotype has a handful of counts. V gene TRBV24-1 combines with J gene TRBJ2-1, with TRBD1 identical over 8 bases. Looked up from germline, CDR1 is KGHDR and CDR2 is SFDVKD. The CDR3 is made up of 14 amino acids. The junction had 5 bases not matched to a gene; V was cut back by 3 bases and J by 8 bases. The CDR3 DNA reads TGTGCCACCAGTGATGCGGACAGGGACTATGAGCAGTTCTTC. Its protein product is CATSDADRDYEQFF.

This clonotype has more than one count but fewer than ten. The chain uses TRBV6-5 and TRBJ1-1; no definite D call. The germline V gene has CDR1 MNHEY and CDR2 SVGAGI. CDR3 length: 14 amino acids. V was pared by 8 bases and J by 2 bases, with 15 bases between. CDR3 sequence reads: CASLTGRSNTEAFF. CDR3 in DNA: TGTGCCAGCCTCACGGGGAGATCTAACACTGAAGCTTTCTTT.

This clonotype came up a few times. V usage is TRBV20-1 and J usage is TRBJ1-2, with unresolved D. Germline V gene data show CDR1 as DFQATT and CDR2 as SNEGSKA (reference sequence). Deletions cut 6 bases from V and 8 bases from J, with 22 bases between. This CDR3 is 14 amino acids long. The CDR3 coding sequence is TGCAGTGCCACCGACCCCCTTGATATACTAGGCTACACCTTC. Its protein is CSATDPLDILGYTF.

This clonotype has only a few counts. The chain is built from TRBV10-1 and TRBJ2-1; tentatively, D is TRBD2 (6 bases). The germline gives CDR1 WNHNN, CDR2 SYGVQD (reference sequence). V was trimmed by 5 bases and J by 0 bases, leaving 14 bases between them. This CDR3 spans 16 amino acids. CDR3 loop: CASSQSGVSSYNEQFF. The DNA for the CDR3 is TGCGCCAGCAGTCAATCGGGGGTGAGCTCCTACAATGAGCAGTTCTTC.

This clonotype occurred many times. The CDR3 nucleotides read TGCGCCAGCGGACCTCCGGGGAGGCTCGTTGGCTACACCTTC. Its protein is CASGPPGRLVGYTF. The J gene is TRBJ1-2, the V gene TRBV5-1; D call uncertain. This CDR3 is built from 14 residues. The germline V gene has CDR1 SGHRS and CDR2 YFSETQ. The ends were cut back, 7 bases at V and 7 bases at J, with 20 bases in the middle.

Ten or more counts support this clonotype. V gene TRBV30 combines with J gene TRBJ2-1; tentative D call: TRBD2 (7 bases). The CDR3 has 13 residues. V lost 7 bases to trimming and J lost 2 bases, with 12 bases between them. Germline loops: CDR1 GTSNPN, CDR2 SVGIG (reference sequence). The CDR3 DNA reads as TGTGCCTTTCGGGGGGACACCTACAATGAGCAGTTCTTC. Its translation is CAFRGDTYNEQFF. The full variable domain, its missing parts supplied by reference TRBV30 and TRBJ2-1, is SQTIHQWPATLVQPVGSPLSLECTVEGTSNPNLYWYRQAAGRGLQLLFYSVGIGQISSEVPQNLSASRPQDRQFILSSKKLLLSDSGFYLCAFRGDTYNEQFFGPGTRLTVL.

The chain is built from TRBV29-1 and TRBJ2-5; D is possibly TRBD1 (6 bases). The ends were cut back, 4 bases at V and 1 base at J, with 13 bases in the middle. Germline V gene sequence: CDR1 SQVTM, CDR2 ANQGSEA. CDR3 length: 14 amino acids. In DNA, the CDR3 is TGCAGCGTTGGGGGGCACAGCTCCCAAGAGACCCAGTACTTC. This sequence encodes CSVGGHSSQETQYF.

In this sample, this clonotype turned up many times. The J gene is TRBJ1-5, the V gene TRBV7-9; tentatively, D is TRBD1 (5 bases). The germline CDR1 and CDR2 sequences are SEHNR and FQNEAQ (reference sequence). Trimming cost V 7 bases and J 9 bases, with 13 bases left between them. The CDR3 is 12 residues long. The CDR3 DNA is TGTGCCAGCACCACCGGGGCGGGGCCCCAGCATTTT. Protein product: CASTTGAGPQHF.

The V gene is TRBV7-8, the J gene TRBJ2-7; D ambiguous. V was cut by 3 bases and J by 0 bases, with 6 bases left in between. Germline values: CDR1 SGHVS, CDR2 FQNEAQ. The CDR3 contains 13 residues. CDR3 region: CASSFGGSYEQYV. CDR3 nucleotide sequence: TGTGCCAGCAGCTTCGGCGGCTCCTACGAGCAGTACGTC.

This clonotype showed up many times. The chain links TRBV25-1 to TRBJ1-3; D ambiguous. CDR1 is MGHDK and CDR2 is SYGVNS in the germline V gene. The ends were cut back, 1 base at V and 0 bases at J, with 4 bases in the middle. The CDR3 is 14 residues long. The CDR3 region has the DNA TGTGCCAGCAGTGAATGGATCTCTGGAAACACCATATATTTT. It codes for CASSEWISGNTIYF.

The table lists this clonotype with a few counts. The J gene is TRBJ1-6, the V gene TRBV18; no clear D gene. V lost 5 bases and J 7 bases, leaving 12 bases between the germline ends. CDR1 is KGHSH and CDR2 is LQKENI in the germline V gene. The CDR3 runs to 14 residues. CDR3 protein: CASSTVSRNSPLHF. CDR3 nucleotide sequence: TGTGCCAGCTCAACTGTTTCTAGGAATTCACCCCTCCACTTT.

The V call is TRBV9, the J call TRBJ2-3, with D possibly matching TRBD2 (6 bases). The germline V gene has CDR1 SGDLS and CDR2 YYNGEE. There are 17 residues in the CDR3. Trimming took 0 bases from V and 0 from J, leaving 14 bases between them. This CDR3 is CASSVARRRGSTDTQYF. CDR3 nucleotides: TGTGCCAGCAGCGTAGCTAGACGGCGGGGAAGCACAGATACGCAGTATTTT.